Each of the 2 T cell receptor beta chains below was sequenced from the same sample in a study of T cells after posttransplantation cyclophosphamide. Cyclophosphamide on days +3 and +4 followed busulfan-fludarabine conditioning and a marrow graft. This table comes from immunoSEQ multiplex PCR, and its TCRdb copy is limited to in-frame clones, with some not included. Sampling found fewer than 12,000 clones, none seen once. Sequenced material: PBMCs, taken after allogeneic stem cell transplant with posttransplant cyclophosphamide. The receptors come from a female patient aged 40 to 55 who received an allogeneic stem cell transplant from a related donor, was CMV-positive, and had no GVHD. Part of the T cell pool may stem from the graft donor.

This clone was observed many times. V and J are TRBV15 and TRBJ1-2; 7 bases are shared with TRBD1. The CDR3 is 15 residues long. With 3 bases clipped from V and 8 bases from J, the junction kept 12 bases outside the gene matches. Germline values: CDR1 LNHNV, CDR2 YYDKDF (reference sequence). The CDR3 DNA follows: TGTGCCACCAGCAGGAAGGACAGGAATTTGATCGGCTACACCTTC. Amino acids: CATSRKDRNLIGYTF.

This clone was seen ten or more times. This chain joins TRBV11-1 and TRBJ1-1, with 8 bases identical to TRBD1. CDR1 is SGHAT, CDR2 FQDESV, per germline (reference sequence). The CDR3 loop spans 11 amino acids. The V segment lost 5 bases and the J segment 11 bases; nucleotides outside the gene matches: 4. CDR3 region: CASSSRQGAFF. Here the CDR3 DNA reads TGTGCCAGCAGCAGTCGACAGGGGGCTTTCTTT. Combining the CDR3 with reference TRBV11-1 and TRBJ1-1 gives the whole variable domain EAEVAQSPRYKITEKSQAVAFWCDPISGHATLYWYRQILGQGPELLVQFQDESVVDDSQLPKDRFSAERLKGVDSTLKIQPAELGDSAMYLCASSSRQGAFFGQGTRLTVV.